The 2 T cell receptor beta chains below come from one sample, sequenced in a study of blood T cell repertoires in COVID-19. TCRdb keeps only in-frame clones here, not all; method: immunoSEQ multiplex PCR. The profile covers fewer than 20,000 clones, with 80% to 90% appearing a single time and over 20% taken by the ten largest. The material sequenced was peripheral blood. The receptors shown here come from a man older than 75 with active COVID-19.

The chain's CDR3 is CASSDENTDTQYF. In DNA, the CDR3 is TGTGCCAGCAGTGACGAGAACACAGATACGCAGTATTTT. The chain combines TRBV6-4 with TRBJ2-3; D gene unclear. There are 13 residues in the CDR3. From germline, CDR1 is MRHNA and CDR2 SNTAGT. V was trimmed by 2 bases and J by 2 bases, leaving 5 bases between them.

This clone is categorized as medium-sized (0.01 to 0.1%). Other DNA sequences in the same sample also yield this CDR3. The chain uses TRBV3-1 (or the pseudogene TRBV3-2) and TRBJ2-2; TRBD1 agrees at 12 bases. CDR3 length: 20 amino acids. V lost 4 bases, J lost 2 bases, and 14 bases stayed unmatched. The germline gives CDR1 LGHDT, CDR2 YNNKEL (reference sequence). CDR3 DNA sequence: TGTGCCAGCAGCCTAAGGGACAGGGGGCGCTGGACTATTAACACCGGGGAGCTGTTTTTT. It yields the protein CASSLRDRGRWTINTGELFF.